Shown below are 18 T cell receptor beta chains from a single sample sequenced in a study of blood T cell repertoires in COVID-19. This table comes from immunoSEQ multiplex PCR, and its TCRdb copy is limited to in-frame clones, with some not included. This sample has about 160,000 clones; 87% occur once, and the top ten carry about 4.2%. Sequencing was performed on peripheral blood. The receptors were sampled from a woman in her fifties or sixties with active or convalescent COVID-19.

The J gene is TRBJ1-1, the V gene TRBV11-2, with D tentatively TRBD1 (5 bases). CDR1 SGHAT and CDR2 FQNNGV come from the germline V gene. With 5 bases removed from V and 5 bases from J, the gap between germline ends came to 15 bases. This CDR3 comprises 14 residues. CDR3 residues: CASSPPGGWTEAFF. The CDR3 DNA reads TGTGCCAGCAGCCCCCCTGGGGGGTGGACTGAAGCTTTCTTT.

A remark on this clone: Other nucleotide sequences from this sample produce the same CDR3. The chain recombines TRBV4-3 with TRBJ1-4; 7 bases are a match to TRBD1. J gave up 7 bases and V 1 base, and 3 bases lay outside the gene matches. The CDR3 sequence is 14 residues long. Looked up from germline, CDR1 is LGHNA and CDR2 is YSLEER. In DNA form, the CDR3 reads TGCGCCAGCAGCCAAGGACAGGGTCGTGAAAAACTGTTTTTT. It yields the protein CASSQGQGREKLFF.

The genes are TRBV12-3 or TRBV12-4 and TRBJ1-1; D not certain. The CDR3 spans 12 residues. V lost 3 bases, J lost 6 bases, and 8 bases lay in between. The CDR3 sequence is CASSLGQPEAFF. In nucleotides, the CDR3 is TGTGCCAGCAGTTTGGGCCAGCCTGAAGCTTTCTTT.

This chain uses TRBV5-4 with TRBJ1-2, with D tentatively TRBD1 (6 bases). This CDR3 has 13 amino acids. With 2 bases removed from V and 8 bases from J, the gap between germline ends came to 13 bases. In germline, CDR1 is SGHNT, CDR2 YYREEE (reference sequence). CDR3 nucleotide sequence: TGTGCCAGCAGCTTACAGGGAAGCGGCGGCTACACCTTC. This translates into CASSLQGSGGYTF.

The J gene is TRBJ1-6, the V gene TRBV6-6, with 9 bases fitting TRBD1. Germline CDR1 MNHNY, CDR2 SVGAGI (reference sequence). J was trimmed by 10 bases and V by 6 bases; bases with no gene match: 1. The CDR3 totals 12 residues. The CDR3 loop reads CASRGQGSPLHF. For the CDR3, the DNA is TGTGCCAGCAGGGGACAGGGCTCACCCCTCCACTTT.

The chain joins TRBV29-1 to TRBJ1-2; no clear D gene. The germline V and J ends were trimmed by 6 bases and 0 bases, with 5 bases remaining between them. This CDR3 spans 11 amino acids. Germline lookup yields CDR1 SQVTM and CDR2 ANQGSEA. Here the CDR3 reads CSVQSNYGYTF. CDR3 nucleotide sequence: TGCAGCGTCCAGTCTAACTATGGCTACACCTTC.

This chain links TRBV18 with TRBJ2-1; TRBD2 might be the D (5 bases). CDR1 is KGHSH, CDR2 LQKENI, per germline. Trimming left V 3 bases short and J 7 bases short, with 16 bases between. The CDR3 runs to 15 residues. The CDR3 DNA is TGTGCCAGCTCACCTGGCAGCGGCCCTGGGAATGAGCAGTTCTTC. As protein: CASSPGSGPGNEQFF.

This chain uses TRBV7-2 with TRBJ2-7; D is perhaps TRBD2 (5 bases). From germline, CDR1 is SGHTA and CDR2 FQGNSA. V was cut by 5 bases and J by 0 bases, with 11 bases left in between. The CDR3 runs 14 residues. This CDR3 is CASSERVGSYEQYF. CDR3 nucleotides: TGTGCCAGCAGCGAGAGGGTCGGCTCCTACGAGCAGTACTTC.

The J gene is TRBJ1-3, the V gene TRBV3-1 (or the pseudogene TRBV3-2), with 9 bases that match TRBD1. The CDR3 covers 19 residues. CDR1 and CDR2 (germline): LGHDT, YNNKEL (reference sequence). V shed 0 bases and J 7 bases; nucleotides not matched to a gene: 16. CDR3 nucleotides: TGTGCCAGCAGCCAAGAGGTAGGACAGGGGTTTTTATTCGGGAACACCATATATTTT. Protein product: CASSQEVGQGFLFGNTIYF.

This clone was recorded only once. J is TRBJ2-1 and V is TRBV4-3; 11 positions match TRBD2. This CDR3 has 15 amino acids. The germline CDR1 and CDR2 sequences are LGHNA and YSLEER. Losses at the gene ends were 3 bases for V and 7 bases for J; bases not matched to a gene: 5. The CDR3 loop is CASSQPSGGLNEQFF. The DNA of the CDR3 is TGCGCCAGCAGCCAGCCTAGCGGGGGGTTGAATGAGCAGTTCTTC.

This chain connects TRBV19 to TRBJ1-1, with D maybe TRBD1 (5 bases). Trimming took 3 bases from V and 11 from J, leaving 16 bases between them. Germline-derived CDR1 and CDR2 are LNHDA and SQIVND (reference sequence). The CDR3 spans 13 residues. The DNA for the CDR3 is TGTGCCAGTAGTATGCTAGTGGGGGGGAACGCTTTCTTT. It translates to CASSMLVGGNAFF.

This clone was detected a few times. CDR3 sequence: CASSATQMSSYEQYF. In nucleotides, the CDR3 is TGTGCCAGCAGCGCAACACAGATGAGCTCCTACGAGCAGTACTTC. This sequence joins TRBV7-9 and TRBJ2-7; no firm D call. The CDR3 has 15 residues. Germline lookup yields CDR1 SEHNR and CDR2 FQNEAQ (reference sequence). V was pared by 5 bases and J by 0 bases, with 14 bases between.

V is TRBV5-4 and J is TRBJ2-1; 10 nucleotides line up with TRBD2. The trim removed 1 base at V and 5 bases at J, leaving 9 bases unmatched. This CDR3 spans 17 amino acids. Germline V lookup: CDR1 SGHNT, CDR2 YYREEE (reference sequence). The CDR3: CASSLKASGGLNNEQFF. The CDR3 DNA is TGTGCCAGCAGCTTGAAAGCTAGCGGGGGTTTGAACAATGAGCAGTTCTTC.

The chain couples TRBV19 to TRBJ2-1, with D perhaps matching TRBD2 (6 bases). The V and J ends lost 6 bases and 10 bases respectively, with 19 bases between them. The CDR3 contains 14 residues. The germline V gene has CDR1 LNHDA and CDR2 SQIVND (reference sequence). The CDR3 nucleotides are TGTGCCAGTAGGACCGGGAGTGGGCCCTCAGAGCAGTTCTTC. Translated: CASRTGSGPSEQFF.

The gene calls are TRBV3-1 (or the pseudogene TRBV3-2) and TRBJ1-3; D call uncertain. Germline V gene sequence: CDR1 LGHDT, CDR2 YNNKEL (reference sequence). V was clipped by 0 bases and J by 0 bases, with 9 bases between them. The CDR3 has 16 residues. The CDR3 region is CASSQDAGNSGNTIYF. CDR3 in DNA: TGTGCCAGCAGCCAAGATGCCGGGAACTCTGGAAACACCATATATTTT.

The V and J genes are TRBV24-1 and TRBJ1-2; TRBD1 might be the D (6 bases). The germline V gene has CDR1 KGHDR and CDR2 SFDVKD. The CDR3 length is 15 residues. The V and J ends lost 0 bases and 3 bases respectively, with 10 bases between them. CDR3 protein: CATSDLQRTDYGYTF. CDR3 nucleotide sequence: TGTGCCACCAGTGATTTGCAACGGACAGACTATGGCTACACCTTC.

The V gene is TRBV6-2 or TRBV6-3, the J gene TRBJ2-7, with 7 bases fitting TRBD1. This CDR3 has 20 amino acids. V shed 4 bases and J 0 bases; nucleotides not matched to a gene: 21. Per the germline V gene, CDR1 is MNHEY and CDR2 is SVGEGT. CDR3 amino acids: CASSFPIYAKGARSSYEQYF. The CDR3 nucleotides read TGTGCCAGCAGTTTCCCAATCTATGCAAAGGGGGCGCGGAGCTCCTACGAGCAGTACTTC.

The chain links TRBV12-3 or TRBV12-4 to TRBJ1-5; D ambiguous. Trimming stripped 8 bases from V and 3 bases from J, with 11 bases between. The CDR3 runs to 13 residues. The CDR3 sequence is CASGGGLNQPQHF. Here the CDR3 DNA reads TGTGCCAGCGGAGGAGGCCTCAATCAGCCCCAGCATTTT.